Following are 10 T cell receptor beta chains from one sample sequenced in a study of T cell changes during pregnancy in multiple sclerosis. The table came from immunoSEQ multiplex PCR; TCRdb's copy has only in-frame clones and leaves some out. This repertoire shows about 40,000 clones, approximately 87% found once; its top ten account for about 4.7%. The sequenced sample was peripheral blood, obtained in the second trimester of pregnancy. These receptor sequences come from a female donor in good health, enrolled as a control in a pregnancy study.

This sequence joins TRBV7-2 and TRBJ1-5; a weak D match, TRBD1 (5 bases). The CDR3 spans 15 residues. The V and J ends lost 5 bases and 10 bases respectively, with 21 bases between them. Germline CDR1 is SGHTA and CDR2 is FQGNSA. This chain's CDR3 is CASSRDSSTQGPQHF. CDR3 nucleotides: TGTGCCAGCAGCCGAGACAGCTCTACCCAGGGACCCCAGCATTTT.

CDR3 sequence reads: CASSPPLAGGRTGYEQYF. The CDR3 DNA sequence: TGTGCCAGCTCACCACCGTTAGCGGGGGGCCGCACCGGGTACGAGCAGTACTTC. The chain carries TRBV18 and TRBJ2-7, with 10 bases lining up with TRBD2. The CDR3 loop spans 18 amino acids. V dropped 0 bases and J dropped 4; count of bases not matched to a gene: 12. Germline values: CDR1 KGHSH, CDR2 LQKENI.

The chain carries TRBV18 and TRBJ2-2, with unresolved D. CDR3 length: 14 residues. The ends were cut back, 0 bases at V and 6 bases at J, with 8 bases in the middle. Germline loops: CDR1 KGHSH, CDR2 LQKENI. CDR3 sequence (DNA): TGTGCCAGCTCACCACCGACAAAGTCCGGGGAGCTGTTTTTT. Translating it yields CASSPPTKSGELFF.

The chain uses TRBV27 and TRBJ2-1; 8 bases are a match to TRBD2. V lost 10 bases and J lost 3; bases outside the gene matches: 11. Germline assignment: CDR1 MNHEY and CDR2 SMNVEV (reference sequence). The CDR3 loop spans 15 amino acids. CDR3 sequence reads: CAIRSGTSIYNEQFF. Written as DNA, the CDR3 is TGTGCCATCCGTTCCGGGACTAGTATCTACAATGAGCAGTTCTTC.

The J gene is TRBJ2-5, the V gene TRBV2, with TRBD1 identical over 7 bases. This CDR3 spans 14 amino acids. The germline V gene has CDR1 SNHLY and CDR2 FYNNEI. Losses at the gene ends were 10 bases for V and 0 bases for J; bases not matched to a gene: 8. The CDR3 is CATTGTEYQETQYF. The CDR3 DNA reads as TGTGCCACTACCGGGACAGAGTACCAAGAGACCCAGTACTTC.

This chain connects TRBV18 to TRBJ1-1; a weak D match, TRBD1 (5 bases). This CDR3 spans 16 amino acids. Trimming shortened V by 3 bases and J by 1 base, and 15 bases separated the two germline ends. Germline CDR1 and CDR2: KGHSH and LQKENI. CDR3 nucleotides: TGTGCCAGCTCACCGGGAGGTACGGGGGGGAACACTGAAGCTTTCTTT. Its protein is CASSPGGTGGNTEAFF.

The chain couples TRBV30 to TRBJ1-2; the match to TRBD1 covers 9 bases. V dropped 3 bases and J dropped 6; count of bases not matched to a gene: 11. Germline CDR1 is GTSNPN and CDR2 is SVGIG (reference sequence). The CDR3 extends over 15 amino acids. This CDR3 reads CAWSVETGGIDGYTF. CDR3 coding DNA: TGTGCCTGGAGCGTAGAAACAGGGGGCATCGATGGCTACACCTTC.

V gene TRBV5-6 combines with J gene TRBJ1-3; maybe TRBD1 (6 bases). Deletions cut 2 bases from V and 2 bases from J, with 8 bases between. The CDR3 is 14 amino acids. The V gene's germline CDR1 is SGHDT and CDR2 YYEEEE. For the CDR3, the DNA is TGTGCCAGCAGCTTACAGGGACCTGGAAACACCATATATTTT. Amino acids: CASSLQGPGNTIYF.

This chain connects TRBV6-4 to TRBJ2-3; D is perhaps TRBD1 (5 bases). This CDR3 region has 15 residues. Germline values: CDR1 MRHNA, CDR2 SNTAGT. The V end was cut by 3 bases, the J end by 0 bases, with 10 bases between. CDR3 nucleotide sequence: TGTGCCAGCAGTGATACAACAGGAAGCACAGATACGCAGTATTTT. As protein: CASSDTTGSTDTQYF.

This clone was detected only once. The chain couples TRBV2 to TRBJ2-2, with 8 bases matching TRBD1. V was clipped by 2 bases and J by 6 bases; unmatched bases: 5. Germline loops: CDR1 SNHLY, CDR2 FYNNEI. This CDR3 has 15 residues. The CDR3 region is CASSEIQGGAGELFF. The CDR3 DNA reads TGTGCCAGCAGTGAAATACAGGGGGGCGCCGGGGAGCTGTTTTTT.